The present T cell receptor beta chain was sequenced within a study of T cell responses to AZD1222 COVID-19 vaccine (dated by TCRdb to the early 2020s). Some background on the complete study: Because spike-specific TCR depth and breadth did not differ between the two schedules, AZD1222 recipients who got a second dose at roughly 4 weeks were pooled with those who got a second dose at roughly 12 weeks. TCR sequencing was performed for more than 230 trial participants, of whom around 210 were given two doses of AZD1222 and around 25 were given two doses of MenACWY control vaccine. Trial participants were enrolled by age into 18-55, 56-69 and 70-plus year subgroups, with roughly 150, 30 and 60 TCR-sequenced participants respectively. Paper-wide results and their limitations: Reportedly, almost half of the unique spike-specific TCRs recognized epitopes lying outside the regions that are mutated in the B.1.351 and B.1.1.7 variants. Because no day 14 peak-response samples were available, the repertoires could be characterized only after the peak T cell response. The vaccine-associated CD4 TCRs covered the entire spike protein, and the dominant responses fell in regions 160-218 and 743-854. Most participants were white British and females outnumbered males, and the authors suggested that clonal diversity may have been underestimated. Conclusions about previously exposed vaccinees are limited because only 5 or 6 AZD1222 recipients were SARS-CoV-2 seropositive at baseline. In the small 56-69-year group, the increase in depth fell short of significance, most likely because of low power. A significant rise in spike-specific TCR breadth and depth was observed after two AZD1222 doses relative to day 0 and relative to MenACWY recipients.

As regards this clone: The target of this receptor is not known. One base away there is no much larger clone; base qualities are not given.

The CDR3 regions of human TCRbeta chains were analyzed by immunosequencing. The authors processed their data as follows. TCRs in the repertoires were matched against a reference library of SARS-CoV-2-specific TCRs that had been generated with the MIRA antigen-specificity platform. Breadth meant the fraction of unique TCRs that were SARS-CoV-2-associated, whereas depth meant the fraction of total T cells that were SARS-CoV-2-associated. Using the MIRA data, each spike-specific TCR was mapped to the spike region that the TCR reacts to and placed in a CD4 or CD8 class. Log10-transformed breadth and depth values were compared by one-way ANOVA with Sidak's multiple comparisons tests. The immuneACCESS repertoire file appears here via TCRdb, limited to in-frame rearrangements. These files lack a portion of the clones; in checked studies, under half of the deficit traces to unresolved V genes, and the cause of the others is not known. V, J and clone size reflect that table, while D and trimming were determined from the DNA. This sample comprises some 140,000 clones, 75% to 90% of them detected only once. Of the sample, 4.1% falls within the top ten clones.

The time point label of this sample denotes: baseline before first vaccination. Samples from vaccinated people were obtained from the UK trials COV001 and COV002, which included a single-blind randomized controlled phase 2/3 trial of AZD1222 (ChAdOx1 nCoV-19) in healthy adults. For TCRbeta chain sequencing, PBMC samples were collected from trial participants at day 0 and at day 28 after the second dose. The germline V gene supplies CDR1 SNHLY and CDR2 FYNNEI. The CDR3 has 15 amino acids, counting the end cysteine and phenylalanine. The retained sequence is limited to the CDR3, 45 bases, with the frame set at the first base. V is clipped by 2 bases and J by 0 bases, and the sequence between their germline boundaries is 10 bases long.

Sample: peripheral blood, taken on day 0 of AZD1222 vaccination. The receptor was isolated from an adult in good health. In this chain, TRBV2 is recombined with TRBJ1-1; TRBD1 might be the D gene, on 5 matching bases. CDR3 reads: CASSESGTMNTEAFF. The DNA is as follows: TGTGCCAGCAGTGAATCAGGGACGATGAACACTGAAGCTTTCTTT.